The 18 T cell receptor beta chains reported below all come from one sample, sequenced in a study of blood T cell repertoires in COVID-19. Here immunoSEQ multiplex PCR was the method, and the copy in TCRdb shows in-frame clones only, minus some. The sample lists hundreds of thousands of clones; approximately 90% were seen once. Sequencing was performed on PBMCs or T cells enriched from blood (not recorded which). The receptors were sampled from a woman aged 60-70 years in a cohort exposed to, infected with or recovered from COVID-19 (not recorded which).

CDR3 residues: CASSPTENYGYTF. Written as DNA, the CDR3 is TGTGCCAGCTCTCCGACAGAAAACTATGGCTACACCTTC. The V call is TRBV18, the J call TRBJ1-2; D is possibly TRBD1 (5 bases). CDR1 and CDR2 from the germline V gene are KGHSH and LQKENI. The ends were cut back, 6 bases at V and 2 bases at J, with 10 bases in the middle. This CDR3 is 13 amino acids long.

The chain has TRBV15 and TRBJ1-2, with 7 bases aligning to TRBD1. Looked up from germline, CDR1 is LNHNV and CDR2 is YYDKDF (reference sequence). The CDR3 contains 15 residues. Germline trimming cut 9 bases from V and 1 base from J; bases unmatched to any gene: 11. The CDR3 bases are TGTGCCACTAAAAGCAGGGCAGGGGGTAACTATGGCTACACCTTC. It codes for CATKSRAGGNYGYTF.

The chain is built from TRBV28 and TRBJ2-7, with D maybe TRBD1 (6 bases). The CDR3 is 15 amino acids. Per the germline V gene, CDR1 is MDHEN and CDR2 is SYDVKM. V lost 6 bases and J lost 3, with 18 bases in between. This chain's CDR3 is CASSPMGASSYEQYF. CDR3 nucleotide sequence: TGTGCCAGCAGCCCCATGGGGGCCTCGAGCTACGAGCAGTACTTC. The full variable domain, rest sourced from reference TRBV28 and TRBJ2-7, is DVKVTQSSRYLVKRTGEKVFLECVQDMDHENMFWYRQDPGLGLRLIYFSYDVKMKEKGDIPEGYSVSREKKERFSLILESASTNQTSMYLCASSPMGASSYEQYFGPGTRLTVT.

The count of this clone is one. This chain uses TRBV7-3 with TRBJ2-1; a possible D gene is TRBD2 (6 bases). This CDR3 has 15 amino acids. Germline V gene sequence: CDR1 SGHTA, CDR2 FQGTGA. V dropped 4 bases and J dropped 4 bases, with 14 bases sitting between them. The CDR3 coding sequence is TGTGCCAGCAGCTCCTATAGCGGAGAGTACAATGAGCAGTTCTTC. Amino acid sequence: CASSSYSGEYNEQFF.

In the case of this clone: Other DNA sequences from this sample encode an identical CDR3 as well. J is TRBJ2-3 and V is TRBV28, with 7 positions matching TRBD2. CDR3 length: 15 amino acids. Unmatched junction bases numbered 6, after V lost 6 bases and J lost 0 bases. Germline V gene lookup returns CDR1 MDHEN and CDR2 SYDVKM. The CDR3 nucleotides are TGTGCCAGCAGCTCTAGCGGTACTAGCACAGATACGCAGTATTTT. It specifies CASSSSGTSTDTQYF. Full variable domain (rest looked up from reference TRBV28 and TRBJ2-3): DVKVTQSSRYLVKRTGEKVFLECVQDMDHENMFWYRQDPGLGLRLIYFSYDVKMKEKGDIPEGYSVSREKKERFSLILESASTNQTSMYLCASSSSGTSTDTQYFGPGTRLTVL.

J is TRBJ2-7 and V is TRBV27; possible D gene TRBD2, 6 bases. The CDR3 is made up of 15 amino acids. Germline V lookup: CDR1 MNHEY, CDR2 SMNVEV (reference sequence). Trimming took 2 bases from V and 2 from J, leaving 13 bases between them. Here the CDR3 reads CASSLGGGGPYEQYF. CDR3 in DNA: TGTGCCAGCAGTTTAGGGGGAGGAGGGCCCTACGAGCAGTACTTC.

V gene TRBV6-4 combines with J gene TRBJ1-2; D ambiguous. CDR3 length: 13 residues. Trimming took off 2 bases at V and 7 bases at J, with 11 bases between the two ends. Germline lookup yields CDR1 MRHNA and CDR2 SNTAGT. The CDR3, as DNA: TGTGCCAGCAGTGACGAGGGCGCTGGTGGCTACACCTTC. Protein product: CASSDEGAGGYTF.

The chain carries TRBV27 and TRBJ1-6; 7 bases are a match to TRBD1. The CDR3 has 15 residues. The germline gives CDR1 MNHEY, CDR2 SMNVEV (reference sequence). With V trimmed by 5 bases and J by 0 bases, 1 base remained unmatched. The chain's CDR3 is CASSGDSSYNSPLHF. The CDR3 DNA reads TGTGCCAGCAGTGGGGACAGCTCCTATAATTCACCCCTCCACTTT.

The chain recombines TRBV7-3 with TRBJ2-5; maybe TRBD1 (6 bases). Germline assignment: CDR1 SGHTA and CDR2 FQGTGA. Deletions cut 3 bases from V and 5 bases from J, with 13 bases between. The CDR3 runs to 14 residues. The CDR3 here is CASSFLQGWETQYF. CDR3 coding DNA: TGTGCCAGCAGCTTCCTTCAGGGGTGGGAGACCCAGTACTTC.

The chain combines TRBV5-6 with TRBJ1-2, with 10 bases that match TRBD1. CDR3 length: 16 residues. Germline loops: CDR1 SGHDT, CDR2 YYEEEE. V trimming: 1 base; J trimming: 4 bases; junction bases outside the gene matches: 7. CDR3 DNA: TGTGCCAGCAGCTTGATAACCGGACAGGGGGGCTATGGCTACACCTTC. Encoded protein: CASSLITGQGGYGYTF. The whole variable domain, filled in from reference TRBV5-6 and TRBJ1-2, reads DAGVTQSPTHLIKTRGQQVTLRCSPKSGHDTVSWYQQALGQGPQFIFQYYEEEERQRGNFPDRFSGHQFPNYSSELNVNALLLGDSALYLCASSLITGQGGYGYTFGSGTRLTVV.

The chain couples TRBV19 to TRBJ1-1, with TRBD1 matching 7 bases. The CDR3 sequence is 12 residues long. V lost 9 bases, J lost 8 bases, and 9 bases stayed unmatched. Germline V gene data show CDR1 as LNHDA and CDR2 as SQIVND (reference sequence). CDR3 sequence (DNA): TGTGCCAGGGGACCAACAGGGGCCGAAGCTTTCTTT. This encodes CARGPTGAEAFF.

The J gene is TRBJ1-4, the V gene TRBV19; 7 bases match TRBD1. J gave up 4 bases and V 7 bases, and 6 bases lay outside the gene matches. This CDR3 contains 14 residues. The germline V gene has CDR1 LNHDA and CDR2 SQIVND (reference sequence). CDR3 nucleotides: TGTGCCAGTAAATGGGACAGTCTTAATGAAAAACTGTTTTTT. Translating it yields CASKWDSLNEKLFF.

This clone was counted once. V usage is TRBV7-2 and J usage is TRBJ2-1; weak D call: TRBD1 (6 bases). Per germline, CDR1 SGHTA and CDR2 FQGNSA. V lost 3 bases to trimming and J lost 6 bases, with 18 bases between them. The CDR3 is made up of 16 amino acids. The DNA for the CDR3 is TGTGCCAGCAGCTTGGGCGGCAGGGGCGGAGGCAATGAGCAGTTCTTC. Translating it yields CASSLGGRGGGNEQFF.

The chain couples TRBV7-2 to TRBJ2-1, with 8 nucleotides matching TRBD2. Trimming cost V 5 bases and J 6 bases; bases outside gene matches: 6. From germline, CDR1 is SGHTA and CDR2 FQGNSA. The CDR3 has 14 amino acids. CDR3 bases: TGTGCCAGCAGCCACGGGACTAGATTCAATGAGCAGTTCTTC. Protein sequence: CASSHGTRFNEQFF. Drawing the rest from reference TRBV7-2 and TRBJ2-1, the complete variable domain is GAGVSQSPSNKVTEKGKDVELRCDPISGHTALYWYRQSLGQGLEFLIYFQGNSAPDKSGLPSDRFSAERTGGSVSTLTIQRTQQEDSAVYLCASSHGTRFNEQFFGPGTRLTVL.

The DNA for the CDR3 is TGTGCCAGCTTCTACAGGGGATACTATGGCTACACCTTC. It is translated as CASFYRGYYGYTF. This chain joins TRBV6-6 and TRBJ1-2; 7 nucleotides agree with TRBD1. Trimming took 8 bases from V and 3 from J; bases not matched to a gene: 6. The germline V gene has CDR1 MNHNY and CDR2 SVGAGI (reference sequence). This CDR3 has 13 residues.

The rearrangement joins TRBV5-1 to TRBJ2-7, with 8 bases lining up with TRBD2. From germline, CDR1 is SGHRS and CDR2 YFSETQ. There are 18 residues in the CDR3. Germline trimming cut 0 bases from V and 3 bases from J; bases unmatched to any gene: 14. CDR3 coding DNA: TGCGCCAGCAGCTTGGGGGCGCGGGGCGGGAGGACGCACTACGAGCAGTACTTC. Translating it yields CASSLGARGGRTHYEQYF.

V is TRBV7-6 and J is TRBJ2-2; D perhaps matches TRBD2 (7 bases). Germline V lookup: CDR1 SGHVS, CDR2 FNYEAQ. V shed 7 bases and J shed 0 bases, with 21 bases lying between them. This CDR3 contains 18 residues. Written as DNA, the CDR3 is TGTGCCAGCACCGACCGGGGGAGGGGGGCCCCGAACACCGGGGAGCTGTTTTTT. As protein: CASTDRGRGAPNTGELFF.

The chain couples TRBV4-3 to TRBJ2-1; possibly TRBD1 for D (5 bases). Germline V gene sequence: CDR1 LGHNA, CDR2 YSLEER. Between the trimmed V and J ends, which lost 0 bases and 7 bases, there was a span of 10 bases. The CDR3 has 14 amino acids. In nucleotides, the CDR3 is TGCGCCAGCAGCCAAGAAACCCAGGGAAATGAGCAGTTCTTC. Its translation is CASSQETQGNEQFF.